This TCR beta chain stems from a study of blood T cell repertoires in COVID-19 (TCRdb year 2020). The study in broad terms: Samples covering the acute and convalescent phases of COVID-19 were provided by collaborators in the United States, Italy and Spain. The material from the prospective study consisted of cDNA or gDNA derived from T cells, B-cell-depleted T cells, or PBMCs. Subjects who had been exposed to COVID-19, were actively infected with it, or had recovered from it provided the deeply sampled blood TCRbeta repertoires that made up the dataset. A freely available public database, intended as a resource for researchers studying the immune response to SARS-CoV-2, is where the repertoires were released. The samples were drawn from two sources: the first 160 participants of the ongoing ImmuneRACE study, and 1,200 or so subjects contributed by 6 global collaborators. Sample metadata almost always included a de-identified subject ID, COVID-19 status, age in years and sex. Where available, HLA class I and class II types were obtained from metadata supplied by the sample provider rather than from assay-based typing. Overall study outcomes, separate from this receptor: Clinical and demographic metadata were provided uncurated, with the amount varying by source and participant.

The immunoSEQ Assay, a bias-controlled multiplex PCR, was used to amplify TCRbeta CDR3 regions from genomic DNA. Concerning the study's data processing: Nucleated cell counts per sample were estimated from amplification of reference gene primers within the assay. Sequence reads were collapsed and filtered to measure the absolute abundance of every unique TCRbeta CDR3 rearrangement. Productive Simpson clonality was computed per sample as the square root of Simpson's diversity index over productive rearrangements. What TCRdb holds here is the immuneACCESS table cut down to in-frame rearrangements. Part of the clones is not present; checked against another copy, under half of the missing clones reflect an unresolved V gene, and the others are unexplained. That table supplies the V and J calls and clone size; D and trimming were determined from the DNA. A total of some 150,000 clones appear in this sample, about 88% of them only once. 2.3% of the sample is in the top ten clones.

Each collaborating institution followed its own protocols to collect whole blood in K2EDTA tubes. For TCRbeta analysis, collaborator samples were shipped as frozen whole blood, as isolated PBMCs, or as DNA extracted from either sample type. About this clone itself: What antigen it recognizes has not been identified. Within one base of it there is no much larger clone, and no base qualities were kept.

From the cysteine through the phenylalanine, the CDR3 covers 11 amino acids. The CDR3 DNA has 33 bases and is translated from base 1. For CDR1 and CDR2, the germline V gene (reference sequence) lists LGHDT and YNNKEL. At the junction V is shortened by 3 bases and J by 16 bases; bases outside the gene matches: 2. What was sequenced was peripheral blood. The sequence joins TRBV3-1 (or the pseudogene TRBV3-2) to TRBJ1-6, with 8 middle bases fitting TRBD1. This TCR was recovered from a human donor in a cohort sampled during active COVID-19. The sequenced DNA: TGTGCCAGCAGCCATGGACAGGGTCTCCACTTT. Its translation is CASSHGQGLHF.